A single T cell receptor beta chain is shown here with its context. The CDR3 totals 15 residues. Germline CDR1 is SGHRS and CDR2 is YFSETQ. TCRdb reprocessed the 5' RACE reads and keeps a single row for each CDR3 protein, giving no DNA. The sample features approximately 420,000 distinct CDR3 sequences, with approximately 2.3% in its top ten. These data come from a study of monozygotic twins with inflammatory bowel disease. The genes are TRBV5-1 and TRBJ2-3. The sample comprised blood. The clonotype originates from a human donor with ulcerative colitis or Crohn's disease, or a healthy co-twin of an affected twin (not recorded which). The CDR3 spells CASSLDGLATDTQYF.